This T cell receptor beta chain was identified in a study of monozygotic twins with inflammatory bowel disease. As regards this clonotype: Its specificity is unknown.

UMIs that had a 6-nucleotide sample barcode were put in using template switching. TCRdb re-called the 5' RACE reads and catalogs CDR3 proteins one per entry, DNA excluded. This table lists approximately 330,000 distinct CDR3 sequences. Study results and caveats: Support was absent for any single strong signal or clonotype linked to IBD. Similarity of repertoires did not differ between concordant and discordant twins, possibly from limited power.

From germline, CDR1 is SQVTM and CDR2 ANQGSEA. This CDR3 contains 15 residues. This clonotype originated in a human donor with ulcerative colitis or Crohn's disease, or a healthy co-twin of an affected twin (not recorded which). This rearrangement joins TRBV29-1 to TRBJ2-2; the TRBD2 assignment by TCRdb is unverifiable without DNA. The sequencing input was blood. The CDR3 here is CSVAWSDRRSGELFF.